The 27 T cell receptor beta chains below come from one sample, sequenced in a study of T cells in localized non-small cell lung cancer. Profiled with immunoSEQ multiplex PCR; TCRdb holds only in-frame clones, not every one. The sample has 65,000 to 90,000 clones, around 80% seen once. The starting material was PBMCs, obtained before any cancer treatment. Receptors were obtained from a man aged 40-75 years with stage II squamous cell lung carcinoma.

The gene calls are TRBV7-9 and TRBJ2-5; TRBD2 matches at 10 bases. Germline CDR1 is SEHNR and CDR2 is FQNEAQ (reference sequence). J gave up 4 bases and V 3 bases, and 11 bases lay outside the gene matches. The CDR3 covers 17 residues. The CDR3 coding sequence is TGTGCCAGCAGCTTCAATAGGGGGCTAGCGGGAGTAGAGACCCAGTACTTC. Amino acids: CASSFNRGLAGVETQYF. The whole variable domain, filled in from reference TRBV7-9 and TRBJ2-5, reads DTGVSQNPRHKITKRGQNVTFRCDPISEHNRLYWYRQTLGQGPEFLTYFQNEAQLEKSRLLSDRFSAERPKGSFSTLEIQRTEQGDSAMYLCASSFNRGLAGVETQYFGPGTRLLVL.

The V call is TRBV9, the J call TRBJ2-1; 9 bases map to TRBD2. There are 15 residues in the CDR3. CDR1 is SGDLS and CDR2 is YYNGEE in the germline V gene. V was pared by 1 base and J by 5 bases, with 4 bases of the junction left unmatched. Here the CDR3 DNA reads TGTGCCAGCAGCGTAAGAGCTAGCGGGAACAATGAGCAGTTCTTC. Amino acids: CASSVRASGNNEQFF.

This sequence joins TRBV2 and TRBJ2-7; TRBD2 aligns across 8 bases. From germline, CDR1 is SNHLY and CDR2 FYNNEI. After removal of 7 bases from V and 0 bases from J, the junction contained 20 bases not matched to a gene. The CDR3 extends over 19 amino acids. This CDR3 reads CASTGRGGLLFSSSYEQYF. The CDR3 DNA reads TGTGCCAGCACTGGTCGGGGGGGTTTACTCTTCTCAAGCTCCTACGAGCAGTACTTC. Using reference TRBV2 and TRBJ2-7 for the parts outside the CDR3, the full variable domain is EPEVTQTPSHQVTQMGQEVILRCVPISNHLYFYWYRQILGQKVEFLVSFYNNEISEKSEIFDDQFSVERPDGSNFTLKIRSTKLEDSAMYFCASTGRGGLLFSSSYEQYFGPGTRLTVT.

This chain links TRBV6-5 with TRBJ1-2, with D possibly matching TRBD1 (5 bases). Germline CDR1 reads MNHEY; CDR2 reads SVGAGI. The length of the CDR3 is 14 residues. Trimming pared 4 bases from V and 5 bases from J, leaving 14 bases between. CDR3 region: CASSLQVAAYGYTF. In DNA, the CDR3 is TGTGCCAGCAGTTTACAGGTAGCCGCGTATGGCTACACCTTC.

The chain uses TRBV9 and TRBJ2-7; tentatively, D is TRBD2 (5 bases). The CDR3 contains 16 residues. Germline V gene data show CDR1 as SGDLS and CDR2 as YYNGEE. The V gene lost 0 bases and the J gene lost 0 bases, with 13 bases spanning the gap. The CDR3 loop is CASSVDPAEASYEQYF. The CDR3 DNA follows: TGTGCCAGCAGCGTAGATCCAGCGGAAGCCTCCTACGAGCAGTACTTC. The full variable domain, completed using reference TRBV9 and TRBJ2-7, is DSGVTQTPKHLITATGQRVTLRCSPRSGDLSVYWYQQSLDQGLQFLIQYYNGEERAKGNILERFSAQQFPDLHSELNLSSLELGDSALYFCASSVDPAEASYEQYFGPGTRLTVT.

On this clone: This sample includes further DNA sequences coding for the same CDR3. The chain carries TRBV18 and TRBJ2-7; TRBD2 matches at 7 bases. This CDR3 contains 14 residues. With V trimmed by 6 bases and J by 2 bases, 7 bases remained unmatched. Germline V gene sequence: CDR1 KGHSH, CDR2 LQKENI. CDR3 nucleotide sequence: TGTGCCAGCTCCTCGGGGGGTATCCCCTACGAGCAGTACTTC. This gives the protein CASSSGGIPYEQYF.

The DNA of the CDR3 is TGTGCCAGCAGTTTAAAGCTTCGGGGAGGCACTGAAGCTTTCTTT. Amino acid sequence: CASSLKLRGGTEAFF. V is TRBV28 and J is TRBJ1-1; D is undetermined. V was cut by 2 bases and J by 4 bases, with 14 bases left in between. CDR1 is MDHEN, CDR2 SYDVKM, per germline. The CDR3 has 15 amino acids. Together with reference TRBV28 and TRBJ1-1, the CDR3 gives the full variable domain: DVKVTQSSRYLVKRTGEKVFLECVQDMDHENMFWYRQDPGLGLRLIYFSYDVKMKEKGDIPEGYSVSREKKERFSLILESASTNQTSMYLCASSLKLRGGTEAFFGQGTRLTVV.

The chain is built from TRBV19 and TRBJ1-6; D call uncertain. The CDR3 is made up of 15 amino acids. Germline-derived CDR1 and CDR2 are LNHDA and SQIVND (reference sequence). The V gene lost 5 bases and the J gene lost 2 bases, with 10 bases spanning the gap. CDR3 in DNA: TGTGCCAGTAGTCCCCAGGTAGCCTATAATTCACCCCTCCACTTT. Protein product: CASSPQVAYNSPLHF.

The chain employs TRBV7-9 and TRBJ2-3, with TRBD1 matching over 7 bases. After removal of 5 bases from V and 5 bases from J, the junction contained 7 bases not matched to a gene. CDR3 length equals 14 residues. Germline values: CDR1 SEHNR, CDR2 FQNEAQ (reference sequence). CDR3 loop: CASSLGTVGDTQYF. CDR3 DNA: TGTGCCAGCAGCCTCGGGACAGTCGGAGATACGCAGTATTTT.

V and J are TRBV4-1 and TRBJ1-2; tentative D call: TRBD1 (5 bases). The CDR3 loop spans 14 amino acids. Germline CDR1 is MGHRA and CDR2 is YSYEKL. Trimming took off 4 bases at V and 8 bases at J, with 17 bases between the two ends. The CDR3 sequence is CASSPVGPGHGYTF. CDR3 DNA: TGCGCCAGCAGCCCAGTGGGGCCGGGGCACGGCTACACCTTC.

This clone has a count of ten or more. V and J are TRBV4-2 and TRBJ2-1; TRBD2 matches at 11 bases. The CDR3 covers 16 residues. Germline CDR1 is LGHNA and CDR2 is YNFKEQ. V shed 0 bases, J shed 3 bases, and the junction held 1 base outside the gene matches. The CDR3 sequence is CASSQDGTSGYNEQFF. The CDR3 nucleotides are TGTGCCAGCAGCCAAGATGGGACTAGCGGCTACAATGAGCAGTTCTTC.

The chain employs TRBV2 and TRBJ2-7, with D hard to call. Trimming removed 8 bases from V and 3 bases from J, with 20 bases in between. The CDR3 runs to 15 residues. CDR1 and CDR2 from the germline V gene are SNHLY and FYNNEI. CDR3 sequence: CASGSSGPRGYEQYF. In nucleotides, the CDR3 is TGTGCCAGCGGTTCCTCCGGGCCCCGAGGCTACGAGCAGTACTTC.

This chain uses TRBV7-2 with TRBJ2-7; D is unresolved. Trimming pared 3 bases from V and 3 bases from J, leaving 9 bases between. This CDR3 has 13 amino acids. CDR1 SGHTA and CDR2 FQGNSA come from the germline V gene. The CDR3: CASSFDTNYEQYF. The CDR3 nucleotides read TGTGCCAGCAGCTTCGACACGAACTACGAGCAGTACTTC.

This clone was recorded only once. The chain employs TRBV18 and TRBJ2-1, with 7 positions matching TRBD1. After removal of 3 bases from V and 5 bases from J, the junction contained 4 bases not matched to a gene. The CDR3 loop spans 14 amino acids. The germline gives CDR1 KGHSH, CDR2 LQKENI. For the CDR3, the DNA is TGTGCCAGCTCACCCGGGACAGAAAACAATGAGCAGTTCTTC. Protein sequence: CASSPGTENNEQFF.

V is TRBV4-1 and J is TRBJ2-6, with D maybe TRBD1 (5 bases). Trimming pared 3 bases from V and 0 bases from J, leaving 12 bases between. Germline assignment: CDR1 MGHRA and CDR2 YSYEKL. The CDR3 length is 17 residues. The DNA of the CDR3 is TGCGCCAGCAGCCAGACAGAGTTTAACTCTGGGGCCAACGTCCTGACTTTC. Its translation: CASSQTEFNSGANVLTF.

The chain links TRBV18 to TRBJ2-1, with 9 bases aligning to TRBD2. CDR3 size: 20 residues. The J segment lost 4 bases and the V segment lost 3 bases, leaving 19 bases of the junction unmatched. Germline loops: CDR1 KGHSH, CDR2 LQKENI. The CDR3 DNA follows: TGTGCCAGCTCACCCGAGGATGGACTAGCGACTAGCACCGTTTACAATGAGCAGTTCTTC. Its translation is CASSPEDGLATSTVYNEQFF.

This clone was detected only a few times. The J gene is TRBJ2-1, the V gene TRBV7-9; 10 bases are shared with TRBD2. J lost 7 bases, V lost 4 bases, and 7 bases had no gene match. This CDR3 has 15 residues. CDR1 SEHNR and CDR2 FQNEAQ come from the germline V gene (reference sequence). The CDR3 is CASSSLAGVTNEQFF. CDR3 in DNA: TGTGCCAGCAGCTCGCTAGCGGGAGTAACGAATGAGCAGTTCTTC.

The V call is TRBV5-1, the J call TRBJ2-3; 7 positions agree with TRBD1. The V gene's germline CDR1 is SGHRS and CDR2 YFSETQ. This CDR3 spans 15 amino acids. J lost 2 bases, V lost 0 bases, and 3 bases had no gene match. This chain's CDR3 is CASSLGQGITDTQYF. In DNA form, the CDR3 reads TGCGCCAGCAGCTTGGGACAGGGTATCACAGATACGCAGTATTTT.

V is TRBV4-2 and J is TRBJ2-2; D may match TRBD1 or TRBD2 (6 bases each). The CDR3 is made up of 14 amino acids. V lost 9 bases, J lost 5 bases, and 16 bases lay in between. Germline V gene data show CDR1 as LGHNA and CDR2 as YNFKEQ. As DNA, the CDR3 is TGTGCCAGTGAGAAGGGGGGACGTACCGGGGAGCTGTTTTTT. Its protein is CASEKGGRTGELFF.

This chain connects TRBV19 to TRBJ2-1; no clear D. The CDR3 has 13 residues. Germline values: CDR1 LNHDA, CDR2 SQIVND (reference sequence). Trimming shortened V by 5 bases and J by 10 bases, and 15 bases separated the two germline ends. In nucleotides, the CDR3 is TGTGCCAGTAGTCCGGGTCCTTCCGCGGAGCAGTTCTTC. Translation: CASSPGPSAEQFF.

This sequence joins TRBV5-1 and TRBJ1-6; unclear D gene. The germline V and J ends were trimmed by 0 bases and 0 bases, with 4 bases remaining between them. The CDR3 consists of 15 residues. Germline V CDR1 and CDR2: SGHRS, YFSETQ. CDR3 coding DNA: TGCGCCAGCAGCTTGGATAGCTCCTATAATTCACCCCTCCACTTT. The encoded protein is CASSLDSSYNSPLHF. Full variable domain (remainder filled in from reference TRBV5-1 and TRBJ1-6): KAGVTQTPRYLIKTRGQQVTLSCSPISGHRSVSWYQQTPGQGLQFLFEYFSETQRNKGNFPGRFSGRQFSNSRSEMNVSTLELGDSALYLCASSLDSSYNSPLHFGNGTRLTVT.

The chain links TRBV6-6 to TRBJ1-2; D is unclear. The V and J ends lost 5 bases and 4 bases respectively, with 14 bases between them. Germline CDR1 and CDR2: MNHNY and SVGAGI (reference sequence). The CDR3 sequence is 14 residues long. Written as DNA, the CDR3 is TGTGCCAGCAGTCGGACGGGTTTTGTCTATGGCTACACCTTC. It is translated as CASSRTGFVYGYTF.

CDR3 residues: CASSGRGQETQYF. For the CDR3, the DNA is TGTGCCAGCAGCGGGAGGGGACAAGAGACCCAGTACTTC. This rearrangement joins TRBV7-9 to TRBJ2-5, with 7 positions matching TRBD2. Germline CDR1 reads SEHNR; CDR2 reads FQNEAQ (reference sequence). J lost 2 bases, V lost 5 bases, and 2 bases had no gene match. The CDR3 covers 13 residues.

This chain joins TRBV28 and TRBJ1-2, with 7 bases that match TRBD1. The CDR3 covers 16 residues. With V trimmed by 8 bases and J by 3 bases, 15 bases remained unmatched. From germline, CDR1 is MDHEN and CDR2 SYDVKM. CDR3 residues: CASYPRGRNDYYGYTF. CDR3 nucleotide sequence: TGTGCCAGCTACCCTAGGGGGCGGAACGATTACTATGGCTACACCTTC.

This clone was seen a few times. The chain carries TRBV6-5 and TRBJ1-1; maybe TRBD1 (5 bases). V shed 2 bases and J shed 1 base, with 11 bases lying between them. Germline V gene lookup returns CDR1 MNHEY and CDR2 SVGAGI. The length of the CDR3 is 15 residues. Here the CDR3 reads CASSYARGANTEAFF. CDR3 DNA: TGTGCCAGCAGTTACGCTAGGGGAGCGAACACTGAAGCTTTCTTT.

This sequence joins TRBV5-1 and TRBJ1-2, with 7 bases identical to TRBD1. Germline CDR1 reads SGHRS; CDR2 reads YFSETQ. The CDR3 loop spans 14 amino acids. Trimming took 2 bases from V and 3 from J; bases not matched to a gene: 4. CDR3 bases: TGCGCCAGCAGCTTACCTCAGGGGGACTATGGCTACACCTTC. Protein sequence: CASSLPQGDYGYTF. Full variable domain (rest looked up from reference TRBV5-1 and TRBJ1-2): KAGVTQTPRYLIKTRGQQVTLSCSPISGHRSVSWYQQTPGQGLQFLFEYFSETQRNKGNFPGRFSGRQFSNSRSEMNVSTLELGDSALYLCASSLPQGDYGYTFGSGTRLTVV.

The V and J genes are TRBV2 and TRBJ2-3, with 12 nucleotides matching TRBD2. CDR3 length equals 15 residues. The ends lost 6 bases at V and 2 bases at J; junction bases unmatched: 3. CDR1 and CDR2 (germline): SNHLY, FYNNEI. The CDR3 DNA reads TGTGCCAGCAGCGGACTAGCGGGGTACACAGATACGCAGTATTTT. It translates to CASSGLAGYTDTQYF.